This passage covers 7 T cell receptor beta chains from one sample sequenced in a study of cytotoxic CD8 clonotypes in ibrutinib-treated CLL listed by TCRdb under 2021. The method was the immunoSEQ multiplex PCR assay. The immuneACCESS repertoire file appears here via TCRdb, limited to in-frame rearrangements. These files lack a portion of the clones; in checked studies, under half of the deficit traces to unresolved V genes, and the cause of the others is not known. This sample gives around 250,000 clones in total; roughly 74% of them show up just once. 15% to 17% of the sample lies in the top ten. The sample's time point label, decoded: roughly 23 months on ibrutinib. Sequenced here: PBMCs, sampled after 24 months of ibrutinib treatment. The source of these receptors is a human donor with chronic lymphocytic leukemia.

The chain joins TRBV5-4 to TRBJ2-5; D unclear. This CDR3 has 14 residues. Trimming removed 2 bases from V and 1 base from J, with 9 bases in between. CDR1 is SGHNT, CDR2 YYREEE, per germline (reference sequence). The CDR3 region is CASSFYVSQETQYF. The CDR3, as DNA: TGTGCCAGCAGCTTTTATGTCAGCCAAGAGACCCAGTACTTC.

The CDR3 sequence is CASRDSVNYGYTF. In nucleotides, the CDR3 is TGTGCCAGCAGAGACAGCGTTAACTATGGCTACACCTTC. The rearrangement uses TRBV2 and TRBJ1-2; a weak D match, TRBD1 (5 bases). CDR1 is SNHLY, CDR2 FYNNEI, per germline. There are 13 residues in the CDR3. V shed 6 bases and J shed 1 base, with 9 bases lying between them.

The rearrangement joins TRBV5-1 to TRBJ1-1, with D tentatively TRBD1 (5 bases). V lost 5 bases to trimming and J lost 5 bases, with 22 bases between them. The CDR3 has 16 amino acids. The germline V gene has CDR1 SGHRS and CDR2 YFSETQ. CDR3 protein: CASRTSPGSGATEAFF. CDR3 coding DNA: TGCGCCAGCAGGACTTCTCCAGGGTCTGGGGCGACTGAAGCTTTCTTT. Using reference TRBV5-1 and TRBJ1-1 for the parts outside the CDR3, the full variable domain is KAGVTQTPRYLIKTRGQQVTLSCSPISGHRSVSWYQQTPGQGLQFLFEYFSETQRNKGNFPGRFSGRQFSNSRSEMNVSTLELGDSALYLCASRTSPGSGATEAFFGQGTRLTVV.

V and J are TRBV27 and TRBJ1-2; possible D gene TRBD1, 6 bases. The V and J ends lost 0 bases and 8 bases respectively, with 13 bases between them. CDR1 and CDR2 from the germline V gene are MNHEY and SMNVEV (reference sequence). CDR3 length: 14 residues. The CDR3 coding sequence is TGTGCCAGCAGTTTATCGGCAGGGGAGGAGGGCTACACCTTC. It yields the protein CASSLSAGEEGYTF.

The chain is built from TRBV7-2 and TRBJ1-2; no reliable D call. This CDR3 contains 15 residues. Germline lookup yields CDR1 SGHTA and CDR2 FQGNSA. V lost 1 base and J lost 2, with 11 bases in between. The CDR3 DNA reads as TGTGCCAGCAGCTTAGAGGTTTCGGGAAACTATGGCTACACCTTC. As protein: CASSLEVSGNYGYTF.

This clone has just a few counts. V usage is TRBV9 and J usage is TRBJ1-5, with D hard to call. Trimming removed 0 bases from V and 5 bases from J, with 6 bases in between. The CDR3 covers 13 residues. The germline gives CDR1 SGDLS, CDR2 YYNGEE. CDR3 in amino acids: CASSVDLDQPQHF. As DNA, the CDR3 is TGTGCCAGCAGCGTAGACTTGGATCAGCCCCAGCATTTT.

CDR3 residues: CASSRKTDPSGSSYNEQFF. The CDR3 nucleotides are TGTGCCAGCAGCCGTAAAACAGATCCTAGCGGGAGCTCCTACAATGAGCAGTTCTTC. This sequence joins TRBV11-2 and TRBJ2-1; 10 nucleotides line up with TRBD2. CDR3 length equals 19 residues. Trimming took 5 bases from V and 0 from J; bases not matched to a gene: 13. Per the germline V gene, CDR1 is SGHAT and CDR2 is FQNNGV.